Below are 19 T cell receptor beta chains sequenced from a single sample in a study of blood T cells in healthy people across ages. It was with a sample-barcoded 5' primer and a J-beta primer mix that a second PCR of roughly 7 to 12 cycles was run. Each CDR3 protein is one row after TCRdb ran MiXCR on the 5' RACE reads. The sample holds over 1.5 million distinct CDR3 sequences; approximately 50% are singletons and the top ten take 2% to 2.5%. The specimen was blood. The source is a woman aged 35 to 49 in good health.

This clonotype has just a few counts. This sequence joins TRBV6-5 and TRBJ1-1; D uncertain. Trimming removed 5 bases at V and 4 bases at J, with 11 bases between. Germline V gene lookup returns CDR1 MNHEY and CDR2 SVGAGI. There are 13 residues in the CDR3. As DNA, the CDR3 is TGTGCCAGCAGTCCGAGTGCGGGCACTGAAGCTTTCTTT. Translated, it gives CASSPSAGTEAFF.

This rearrangement joins TRBV28 to TRBJ2-1; possibly TRBD1 or TRBD2 for D (7 bases each). Germline CDR1 and CDR2: MDHEN and SYDVKM. V dropped 3 bases and J dropped 6 bases, with 15 bases sitting between them. CDR3 size: 15 residues. The CDR3 sequence is CASSFLQGGGNEQFF. The CDR3 nucleotides are TGTGCCAGCAGTTTCTTGCAGGGGGGGGGCAATGAGCAGTTCTTC.

The genes are TRBV3-1 and TRBJ2-4, with D possibly TRBD2 on 5 matching bases. TRBJ2-5 explains the end of the DNA better; the J call may be wrong. From germline, CDR1 is LGHDT and CDR2 YNNKEL (reference sequence). The CDR3 totals 17 residues. CDR3 amino acids: CASSQAHRGIRQETQYF. CDR3 bases: TGTGCCAGCAGCCAAGCCCACCGAGGGATTAGACAAGAGACCCAGTACTTC.

This chain uses TRBV3-1 with TRBJ2-3; 11 positions agree with TRBD2. The CDR3 has 16 residues. Germline-derived CDR1 and CDR2 are LGHDT and YNNKEL (reference sequence). V trimming: 0 bases; J trimming: 6 bases; junction bases outside the gene matches: 5. CDR3 bases: TGTGCCAGCAGCCAAGATCTAGCGGGGGGTTGGGATACGCAGTATTTT. Translation gives CASSQDLAGGWDTQYF.

This clonotype was seen just once. Here the CDR3 DNA reads TGTGCCACGGGAGGTCCGCCGAATGAAAAACTGTTTTTT. Protein: CATGGPPNEKLFF. This rearrangement joins TRBV10-3 to TRBJ1-4; D gene uncertain. CDR1 ENHRY and CDR2 SYGVKD come from the germline V gene. Trimming took 10 bases from V and 5 from J, leaving 14 bases between them. The CDR3 consists of 13 residues.

The V call is TRBV12-3 or TRBV12-4, the J call TRBJ2-6; D possibly corresponds to TRBD2 (5 bases). This CDR3 has 14 amino acids. V was pared by 8 bases and J by 0 bases, with 8 bases between. The CDR3 is CASATSSGANVLTF. CDR3 DNA: TGTGCCAGCGCTACTAGCTCTGGGGCCAACGTCCTGACTTTC.

This chain uses TRBV6-1 with TRBJ1-2; 7 bases fit TRBD1. The CDR3 is 17 amino acids. Germline V gene data show CDR1 as MNHNS and CDR2 as SASEGT. J was trimmed by 6 bases and V by 7 bases; bases with no gene match: 20. The CDR3 bases are TGTGCCAGCACCCTTACGGGGAGACAGGGCGCCACGCATGGCTACACCTTC. It specifies CASTLTGRQGATHGYTF.

V usage is TRBV9 and J usage is TRBJ2-3; 7 bases match TRBD2. This CDR3 is built from 16 residues. Germline-derived CDR1 and CDR2 are SGDLS and YYNGEE. Trimming took 0 bases from V and 0 from J; bases not matched to a gene: 4. CDR3 loop: CASSVVAGVSTDTQYF. In nucleotides, the CDR3 is TGTGCCAGCAGCGTAGTGGCGGGGGTAAGCACAGATACGCAGTATTTT.

In nucleotides, the CDR3 is TGTGCCAGCAGTCCCGGCCCCGGGCGGGGTGCAACTAATGAAAAACTGTTTTTT. It codes for CASSPGPGRGATNEKLFF. The chain joins TRBV12-3 or TRBV12-4 to TRBJ1-4; D call uncertain. V shed 5 bases and J shed 0 bases, with 19 bases lying between them. This CDR3 is 18 amino acids long.

The chain links TRBV4-3 to TRBJ2-2; unclear D gene. The germline CDR1 and CDR2 sequences are LGHNA and YSLEER. This CDR3 is 16 amino acids long. Trimming left V 1 base short and J 7 bases short, with 16 bases between. DNA for the CDR3: TGCGCCAGCAGCCAAGGCCCGATAGGCCAGCTCGGGGAGCTGTTTTTT. This encodes CASSQGPIGQLGELFF.

This clonotype was observed at least ten times. The junction differs from germline at one of its ends, possibly a read error. This chain joins TRBV5-1 and TRBJ2-5, with a tentative D call TRBD1 (5 bases). Germline V CDR1 and CDR2: SGHRS, YFSETQ. The CDR3 spans 11 residues. CDR3 in amino acids: CASSSQGTQYF. The CDR3 nucleotides read TGTGCCAGCAGCTCCCAGGGCACCCAGTACTTC. Full variable domain (rest looked up from reference TRBV5-1 and TRBJ2-5): KAGVTQTPRYLIKTRGQQVTLSCSPISGHRSVSWYQQTPGQGLQFLFEYFSETQRNKGNFPGRFSGRQFSNSRSEMNVSTLELGDSALYLCASSSQGTQYFGPGTRLLVL.

The rearrangement links TRBV4-2 to TRBJ1-3; 7 bases agree with TRBD1. Germline trimming cut 1 base from V and 0 bases from J; bases unmatched to any gene: 0. Germline CDR1 reads LGHNA; CDR2 reads YNFKEQ. This CDR3 is 15 amino acids long. CDR3 amino acids: CASSQGQGSGNTIYF. The CDR3 coding sequence is TGTGCCAGCAGCCAAGGACAGGGCTCTGGAAACACCATATATTTT.

This clonotype was counted between two and nine times. The gene calls are TRBV6-2 or TRBV6-3 and TRBJ2-4; D remains ambiguous. The length of the CDR3 is 12 residues. The germline V and J ends were trimmed by 2 bases and 9 bases, with 8 bases remaining between them. Looked up from germline, CDR1 is MNHEY and CDR2 is SVGEGT. As DNA, the CDR3 is TGTGCCAGCAGTTACCCGGGTGGCATTCAGTACTTC. Amino acid sequence: CASSYPGGIQYF.

As regards this clonotype: At one end the junction does not follow the germline gene, possibly because of a read error. This sequence joins TRBV15 and TRBJ2-4; 7 nucleotides match TRBD2. CDR3 size: 17 residues. Germline CDR1 is LNHNV and CDR2 is YYDKDF (reference sequence). This CDR3 reads CATSRKQDRLAKTIQYF. The DNA for the CDR3 is TGTGCCACCAGTAGGAAACAAGACAGACTAGCCAAAACCATTCAGTACTTC.

V usage is TRBV4-2 and J usage is TRBJ2-3, with 9 bases fitting TRBD2. With V trimmed by 0 bases and J by 0 bases, 1 base remained unmatched. In germline, CDR1 is LGHNA, CDR2 YNFKEQ. This CDR3 contains 16 residues. In DNA, the CDR3 is TGTGCCAGCAGCCAAGACGCGGGGGGGAGCACAGATACGCAGTATTTT. Amino acids: CASSQDAGGSTDTQYF.

A few counts support this clonotype. V gene TRBV24-1 combines with J gene TRBJ2-1; the D gene could be TRBD1 or TRBD2 (5 bases each). With 4 bases removed from V and 6 bases from J, the gap between germline ends came to 15 bases. From germline, CDR1 is KGHDR and CDR2 SFDVKD. The CDR3 has 15 amino acids. The CDR3 spells CATSDPTLGTNEQFF. In nucleotides, the CDR3 is TGTGCCACCAGTGACCCCACCCTGGGGACCAATGAGCAGTTCTTC.

The chain recombines TRBV6-2 or TRBV6-3 with TRBJ2-3; D not resolved. Germline lookup yields CDR1 MNHEY and CDR2 SVGEGT. V was cut by 11 bases and J by 0 bases, with 12 bases left in between. This CDR3 is 13 amino acids long. CDR3 DNA sequence: TGTGCCGGTCGAAGGCTTAGCACAGATACGCAGTATTTT. It encodes CAGRRLSTDTQYF.

The rearrangement links TRBV11-3 to TRBJ2-7; TRBD1 aligns across 7 bases. Germline trimming cut 6 bases from V and 0 bases from J; bases unmatched to any gene: 5. The CDR3 loop spans 14 amino acids. Germline assignment: CDR1 SGHNT and CDR2 YENEEA. For the CDR3, the DNA is TGTGCCAGCAGTAAGGGGGCGGACTCCTACGAGCAGTACTTC. Its protein product is CASSKGADSYEQYF.

There are a few counts of this clonotype. The chain employs TRBV5-1 and TRBJ2-7; D not certain. The CDR3 consists of 14 residues. Per germline, CDR1 SGHRS and CDR2 YFSETQ. V lost 3 bases and J lost 0, with 10 bases in between. CDR3 DNA sequence: TGCGCCAGCAGCTCCTGGTCTGGCTCCTACGAGCAGTACTTC. Its protein product is CASSSWSGSYEQYF.